Detailed here is one T cell receptor beta chain. Assay used: immunoSEQ multiplex PCR; TCRdb lists only in-frame clones, some missing. The data contain around 97,000 clones, 80% to 90% of them singletons. The data stem from a study of control samples from healthy donors and cancer patients. This CDR3 comprises 14 residues. Germline CDR1 is MGHDK and CDR2 is SYGVNS. Trimming pared 3 bases from V and 11 bases from J, leaving 17 bases between. The chain employs TRBV25-1 and TRBJ2-1, with D perhaps matching TRBD2 (7 bases). This receptor was identified in a man between 60 and 75 years old with lung cancer. Sequenced sample: PBMCs. The CDR3 nucleotides read TGTGCCAGCAGTGACTACCGGGGGGCCGGGAAGCAGTTCTTC. Translated, it gives CASSDYRGAGKQFF.